The next 29 T cell receptor beta chains were all read from a single sample in a study of cytomegalovirus exposure and HLA in healthy donors. Both 60 Vbeta primers and 13 Jbeta primers went into the PCR. This table comes from immunoSEQ multiplex PCR, and its TCRdb copy is limited to in-frame clones, with some not included. The sample includes about 120,000 clones, 80% of them seen just once. The sequenced material came from PBMCs. The receptors here all came from a female donor in good health and CMV-seropositive.

The CDR3 nucleotides read TGCGCCAGCAGCACCCGGACTAGCGGGGGGGCAGGTACAGATACGCAGTATTTT. Its translation is CASSTRTSGGAGTDTQYF. The chain couples TRBV5-1 to TRBJ2-3; 15 nucleotides match TRBD2. V gave up 4 bases and J gave up 3 bases; unmatched junction bases: 9. The CDR3 spans 18 residues. Germline loops: CDR1 SGHRS, CDR2 YFSETQ.

This clone was recorded only once. The chain couples TRBV30 to TRBJ1-4, with D possibly matching TRBD1 (5 bases). V was cut by 5 bases and J by 7 bases, with 11 bases left in between. The CDR3 extends over 12 amino acids. In germline, CDR1 is GTSNPN, CDR2 SVGIG (reference sequence). Here the CDR3 DNA reads TGTGCCTGGGGGAGGGGCGGTGAAAAACTGTTTTTT. Its protein product is CAWGRGGEKLFF.

This clone was recorded a few times. The genes are TRBV6-5 and TRBJ2-3; 9 positions agree with TRBD1. The CDR3 runs to 14 residues. Germline-derived CDR1 and CDR2 are MNHEY and SVGAGI. The trim removed 6 bases at V and 4 bases at J, leaving 5 bases unmatched. CDR3 sequence reads: CASSPGQGPDTQYF. The CDR3, as DNA: TGTGCCAGCAGCCCGGGACAGGGTCCAGATACGCAGTATTTT.

DNA for the CDR3: TGTGCCAGCAGCTTAGGAGCGCTACAAGAGACCCAGTACTTC. The encoded protein is CASSLGALQETQYF. The chain links TRBV5-4 to TRBJ2-5; D gene unclear. This CDR3 contains 14 residues. The V and J ends lost 2 bases and 2 bases respectively, with 10 bases between them. Germline V CDR1 and CDR2: SGHNT, YYREEE (reference sequence).

V is TRBV28 and J is TRBJ2-3; 10 positions match TRBD1. Per germline, CDR1 MDHEN and CDR2 SYDVKM. The CDR3 runs to 18 residues. Trimming cost V 6 bases and J 0 bases; bases outside gene matches: 12. CDR3 nucleotides: TGTGCCAGCAGCGCCGGGACAGGGGCCTGGTCTAGCACAGATACGCAGTATTTT. Translating gives CASSAGTGAWSSTDTQYF.

This clone was observed a handful of times. The rearrangement joins TRBV7-2 to TRBJ1-1; TRBD1 is a possible D gene (6 bases). Germline lookup yields CDR1 SGHTA and CDR2 FQGNSA. The CDR3 runs 13 residues. Trimming removed 4 bases at V and 7 bases at J, with 13 bases between. CDR3 sequence: CASSSQTGYEAFF. As DNA, the CDR3 is TGTGCCAGCAGCTCCCAGACAGGTTATGAAGCTTTCTTT. The full variable domain, rest sourced from reference TRBV7-2 and TRBJ1-1, is GAGVSQSPSNKVTEKGKDVELRCDPISGHTALYWYRQSLGQGLEFLIYFQGNSAPDKSGLPSDRFSAERTGGSVSTLTIQRTQQEDSAVYLCASSSQTGYEAFFGQGTRLTVV.

The chain links TRBV27 to TRBJ2-2; 12 bases are a match to TRBD2. This CDR3 region has 18 residues. V shed 5 bases, J shed 3 bases, and the junction held 10 bases outside the gene matches. In germline, CDR1 is MNHEY, CDR2 SMNVEV (reference sequence). The CDR3: CASSAGTSGRGYTGELFF. CDR3 nucleotides: TGTGCCAGCAGTGCCGGGACTAGCGGGCGGGGGTACACCGGGGAGCTGTTTTTT.

The rearrangement joins TRBV9 to TRBJ1-5, with a possible D match to TRBD1 (5 bases). Deletions cut 0 bases from V and 1 base from J, with 14 bases between. Germline CDR1 reads SGDLS; CDR2 reads YYNGEE. The CDR3 runs 17 residues. The CDR3 reads CASSVVSGRGSNQPQHF. For the CDR3, the DNA is TGTGCCAGCAGCGTAGTCTCGGGACGGGGGAGCAATCAGCCCCAGCATTTT.

V usage is TRBV5-1 and J usage is TRBJ2-7; 8 nucleotides match TRBD1. The germline gives CDR1 SGHRS, CDR2 YFSETQ. The CDR3 covers 14 residues. After removal of 4 bases from V and 2 bases from J, the junction contained 5 bases not matched to a gene. CDR3 loop: CASSPGQGAYEQYF. DNA for the CDR3: TGCGCCAGCAGCCCCGGACAGGGCGCCTACGAGCAGTACTTC.

J is TRBJ2-6 and V is TRBV28; TRBD1 matches 7 bases. CDR3 length equals 16 residues. V dropped 5 bases and J dropped 0; count of bases not matched to a gene: 4. From germline, CDR1 is MDHEN and CDR2 SYDVKM. The CDR3 sequence: CASSPGQFSGANVLTF. The DNA for the CDR3 is TGTGCCAGCAGTCCGGGACAGTTCTCTGGGGCCAACGTCCTGACTTTC. Full variable domain (rest looked up from reference TRBV28 and TRBJ2-6): DVKVTQSSRYLVKRTGEKVFLECVQDMDHENMFWYRQDPGLGLRLIYFSYDVKMKEKGDIPEGYSVSREKKERFSLILESASTNQTSMYLCASSPGQFSGANVLTFGAGSRLTVL.

The rearrangement joins TRBV7-9 to TRBJ1-1; D may be TRBD1 (5 bases). The V end lost 3 bases, the J end lost 8 bases, and 19 bases lay between the germline ends. Germline CDR1 is SEHNR and CDR2 is FQNEAQ (reference sequence). This CDR3 is built from 15 residues. CDR3 region: CASSFWVGVELEAFF. In nucleotides, the CDR3 is TGTGCCAGCAGCTTCTGGGTAGGGGTAGAGTTGGAAGCTTTCTTT.

This sequence joins TRBV28 and TRBJ1-1, with D maybe TRBD1 (6 bases). The germline CDR1 and CDR2 sequences are MDHEN and SYDVKM. Trimming stripped 2 bases from V and 3 bases from J, with 13 bases between. The length of the CDR3 is 15 residues. The CDR3 sequence is CASSLATGSDTEAFF. Here the CDR3 DNA reads TGTGCCAGCAGTTTAGCTACAGGGTCGGACACTGAAGCTTTCTTT.

CDR3 protein: CASSYSGGLTYGYTF. Here the CDR3 DNA reads TGTGCCAGCAGTTACTCGGGGGGTCTAACCTATGGCTACACCTTC. The rearrangement joins TRBV6-5 to TRBJ1-2, with D tentatively TRBD1 (5 bases). The germline gives CDR1 MNHEY, CDR2 SVGAGI. Trimming stripped 0 bases from V and 4 bases from J, with 12 bases between. The CDR3 is 15 residues long.

The rearrangement joins TRBV2 to TRBJ2-7; 10 bases are a match to TRBD2. Unmatched junction bases numbered 4, after V lost 6 bases and J lost 2 bases. This CDR3 is 14 amino acids long. Germline CDR1 and CDR2: SNHLY and FYNNEI. CDR3 residues: CASRPLAGAYEQYF. CDR3 nucleotide sequence: TGTGCCAGCAGGCCCCTAGCGGGGGCCTACGAGCAGTACTTC.

The chain carries TRBV4-3 and TRBJ1-2; no clear D. V was shortened by 0 bases and J by 4 bases, with 18 bases between the two germline ends. The CDR3 spans 17 residues. Germline-derived CDR1 and CDR2 are LGHNA and YSLEER. The CDR3 DNA is TGCGCCAGCAGCCAAGATCCAGACTCTATTATCACCTATGGCTACACCTTC. As protein: CASSQDPDSIITYGYTF.

The chain couples TRBV7-2 to TRBJ2-5; D remains ambiguous. The germline V gene has CDR1 SGHTA and CDR2 FQGNSA. Between the trimmed V and J ends, which lost 4 bases and 5 bases, there was a span of 8 bases. CDR3 length: 12 amino acids. In nucleotides, the CDR3 is TGTGCCAGCAGCTCCACGCGGGAGACCCAGTACTTC. Translating gives CASSSTRETQYF.

The rearrangement links TRBV27 to TRBJ2-5; D might be TRBD1 (6 bases). The CDR3 loop spans 17 amino acids. The germline CDR1 and CDR2 sequences are MNHEY and SMNVEV (reference sequence). V was trimmed by 0 bases and J by 3 bases, leaving 17 bases between them. In nucleotides, the CDR3 is TGTGCCAGCAGTTTATCTTACGGACAGTTCGAAAAAGAGACCCAGTACTTC. Its protein is CASSLSYGQFEKETQYF.

This clone was observed a few times. This rearrangement joins TRBV7-9 to TRBJ1-1; perhaps TRBD1 as D (6 bases). The CDR3 contains 15 residues. Trimming took off 5 bases at V and 1 base at J, with 14 bases between the two ends. Germline lookup yields CDR1 SEHNR and CDR2 FQNEAQ (reference sequence). In DNA, the CDR3 is TGTGCCAGCAGCGGACCACAGGGCCAGAACACTGAAGCTTTCTTT. Translating gives CASSGPQGQNTEAFF.

This clone was found a few times. The rearrangement links TRBV30 to TRBJ2-5, with D maybe TRBD2 (6 bases). This CDR3 has 13 amino acids. V was cut by 2 bases and J by 1 base, with 8 bases left in between. Germline assignment: CDR1 GTSNPN and CDR2 SVGIG (reference sequence). CDR3 coding DNA: TGTGCCTGGAGTTACGGGGGCCAAGAGACCCAGTACTTC. This sequence encodes CAWSYGGQETQYF.

The chain uses TRBV5-1 and TRBJ2-2, with 8 bases identical to TRBD1. The CDR3 is 16 amino acids. CDR1 is SGHRS, CDR2 YFSETQ, per germline. Trimming took 1 base from V and 3 from J; bases not matched to a gene: 5. Here the CDR3 reads CASSLRQGYDTGELFF. The CDR3 DNA reads as TGCGCCAGCAGCTTGAGACAGGGGTATGACACCGGGGAGCTGTTTTTT.

The rearrangement links TRBV30 to TRBJ2-3; the match to TRBD2 covers 8 bases. V shed 5 bases, J shed 4 bases, and the junction held 11 bases outside the gene matches. The CDR3 contains 15 residues. CDR1 and CDR2 from the germline V gene are GTSNPN and SVGIG (reference sequence). The DNA of the CDR3 is TGTGCCTGGGATACCCCCGGGGGGGCGGCAGATACGCAGTATTTT. Its translation is CAWDTPGGAADTQYF.

The chain couples TRBV19 to TRBJ1-2; D uncertain. V was trimmed by 4 bases and J by 1 base, leaving 10 bases between them. The germline V gene has CDR1 LNHDA and CDR2 SQIVND (reference sequence). CDR3 length: 14 residues. The CDR3 is CASSKSPLNYGYTF. The CDR3 bases are TGTGCCAGTAGTAAGAGTCCTCTTAACTATGGCTACACCTTC.

This chain links TRBV27 with TRBJ1-2; possibly TRBD1 for D (6 bases). Trimming removed 6 bases from V and 8 bases from J, with 13 bases in between. The CDR3 spans 12 residues. Per the germline V gene, CDR1 is MNHEY and CDR2 is SMNVEV (reference sequence). The CDR3 region has the DNA TGTGCCAGCAGCCCCCAGGGGATCGGCTACACCTTC. This encodes CASSPQGIGYTF.

The V gene is TRBV29-1, the J gene TRBJ1-2; D unclear. This CDR3 has 12 amino acids. Germline V gene data show CDR1 as SQVTM and CDR2 as ANQGSEA. Trimming removed 4 bases at V and 5 bases at J, with 11 bases between. The CDR3 region has the DNA TGCAGCGTTGTCCTTGGTAGATATGGCTACACCTTC. Translated: CSVVLGRYGYTF.

V and J are TRBV6-1 and TRBJ1-3, with TRBD1 identical over 7 bases. Germline trimming cut 4 bases from V and 3 bases from J; bases unmatched to any gene: 12. CDR1 and CDR2 (germline): MNHNS, SASEGT. CDR3 size: 17 residues. CDR3: CASSVLPLRDSGNTIYF. The CDR3 region has the DNA TGTGCCAGCAGTGTATTGCCACTCCGGGACAGTGGAAACACCATATATTTT.

The chain joins TRBV5-4 to TRBJ2-7, with no clear D. The CDR3 contains 16 residues. CDR1 and CDR2 from the germline V gene are SGHNT and YYREEE (reference sequence). V lost 4 bases to trimming and J lost 3 bases, with 20 bases between them. CDR3: CASSLHPSRHLYEQYF. CDR3 in DNA: TGTGCCAGCAGCCTACATCCGTCCAGGCACCTCTACGAGCAGTACTTC.

The V call is TRBV27, the J call TRBJ2-2, with TRBD1 matching 8 bases. CDR3 length: 20 residues. J lost 6 bases, V lost 5 bases, and 23 bases had no gene match. Per the germline V gene, CDR1 is MNHEY and CDR2 is SMNVEV (reference sequence). DNA of the CDR3: TGTGCCAGCAGTAAGTGGCCTTTTGGCTCCGGGACAGGTTTCGCCGGGGAGCTGTTTTTT. Protein product: CASSKWPFGSGTGFAGELFF.

The chain has TRBV2 and TRBJ1-6; D is perhaps TRBD1 (5 bases). This CDR3 has 14 amino acids. The germline V gene has CDR1 SNHLY and CDR2 FYNNEI. Trimming pared 11 bases from V and 10 bases from J, leaving 21 bases between. Here the CDR3 DNA reads TGTGCCGGCACCCTTGGAGGGGCTTACTCACCCCTCCACTTT. Translation gives CAGTLGGAYSPLHF. Full variable domain (rest looked up from reference TRBV2 and TRBJ1-6): EPEVTQTPSHQVTQMGQEVILRCVPISNHLYFYWYRQILGQKVEFLVSFYNNEISEKSEIFDDQFSVERPDGSNFTLKIRSTKLEDSAMYFCAGTLGGAYSPLHFGNGTRLTVT.

The genes are TRBV30 and TRBJ1-4, with D maybe TRBD1 (6 bases). CDR3 size: 15 residues. Per germline, CDR1 GTSNPN and CDR2 SVGIG (reference sequence). The V and J ends lost 3 bases and 3 bases respectively, with 14 bases between them. The CDR3 bases are TGTGCCTGGAGCCCGTTACAGGGTTCTAATGAAAAACTGTTTTTT. Amino acids: CAWSPLQGSNEKLFF.